Detailed here is one T cell receptor (beta chain). These data originate in a study of CD4 T cells in relation to SARS-CoV-2 and coronaviruses. Uncultured naive and memory CD4+ T cells supplied DNA for deep TCR-beta sequencing. Produced via immunoSEQ multiplex PCR; TCRdb's table is partial and in-frame only. Among 50,000 to 70,000 clones listed, approximately 87% were seen once. Unexposed donor CD4+ T cells date from about 2011-2019, before the COVID-19 pandemic. Cryopreserved PBMCs were CD4-enriched, then split into naive and memory cells. Trimming removed 2 bases at V and 7 bases at J, with 6 bases between. The germline gives CDR1 LGHDT, CDR2 YNNKEL (reference sequence). The CDR3 totals 13 residues.

Sequenced sample: memory CD4+ T cells from PBMCs. The chain links TRBV3-1 (or the pseudogene TRBV3-2) to TRBJ1-6, with D maybe TRBD1 (6 bases). The receptor comes from a human donor in good health. CDR3 in amino acids: CASSQQGNSPLHF. CDR3 nucleotide sequence: TGTGCCAGCAGCCAACAGGGGAATTCACCCCTCCACTTT.